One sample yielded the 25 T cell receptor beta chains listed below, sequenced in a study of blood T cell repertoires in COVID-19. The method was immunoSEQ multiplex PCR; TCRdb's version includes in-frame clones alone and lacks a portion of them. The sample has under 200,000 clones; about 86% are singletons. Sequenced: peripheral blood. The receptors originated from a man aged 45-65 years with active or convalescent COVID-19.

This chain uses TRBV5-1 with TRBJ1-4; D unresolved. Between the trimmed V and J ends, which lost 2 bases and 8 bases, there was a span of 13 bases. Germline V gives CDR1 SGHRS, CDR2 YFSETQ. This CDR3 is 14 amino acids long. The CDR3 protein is CASSLAGVGEKLFF. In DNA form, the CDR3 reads TGCGCCAGCAGCTTAGCCGGGGTAGGAGAAAAACTGTTTTTT.

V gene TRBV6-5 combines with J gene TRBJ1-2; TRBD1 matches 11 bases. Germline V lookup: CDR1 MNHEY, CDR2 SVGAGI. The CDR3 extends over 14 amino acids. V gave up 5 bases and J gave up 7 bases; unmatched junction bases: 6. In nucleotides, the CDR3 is TGTGCCAGCAGTAGACCCGGGACAGGGGGTGGCTACACCTTC. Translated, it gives CASSRPGTGGGYTF.

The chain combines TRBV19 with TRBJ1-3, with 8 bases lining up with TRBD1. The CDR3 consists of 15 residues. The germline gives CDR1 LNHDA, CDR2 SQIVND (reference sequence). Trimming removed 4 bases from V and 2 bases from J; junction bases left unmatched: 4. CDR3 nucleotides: TGTGCCAGTAGTACCACAGGGGGTACTGGAAACACCATATATTTT. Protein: CASSTTGGTGNTIYF. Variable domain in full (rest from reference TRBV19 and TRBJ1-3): DGGITQSPKYLFRKEGQNVTLSCEQNLNHDAMYWYRQDPGQGLRLIYYSQIVNDFQKGDIAEGYSVSREKKESFPLTVTSAQKNPTAFYLCASSTTGGTGNTIYFGEGSWLTVV.

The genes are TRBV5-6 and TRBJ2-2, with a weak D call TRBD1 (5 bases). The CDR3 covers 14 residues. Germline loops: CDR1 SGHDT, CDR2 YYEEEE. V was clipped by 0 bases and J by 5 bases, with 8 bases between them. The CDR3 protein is CASSLVRGTGELFF. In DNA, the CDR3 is TGTGCCAGCAGCTTGGTTAGGGGAACCGGGGAGCTGTTTTTT.

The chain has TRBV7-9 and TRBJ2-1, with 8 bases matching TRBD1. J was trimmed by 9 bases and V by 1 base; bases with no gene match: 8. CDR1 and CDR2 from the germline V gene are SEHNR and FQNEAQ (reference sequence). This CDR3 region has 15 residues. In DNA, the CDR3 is TGTGCCAGCAGCTTAGAAACAGGGGGAAGGGGTGAGCAGTTCTTC. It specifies CASSLETGGRGEQFF.

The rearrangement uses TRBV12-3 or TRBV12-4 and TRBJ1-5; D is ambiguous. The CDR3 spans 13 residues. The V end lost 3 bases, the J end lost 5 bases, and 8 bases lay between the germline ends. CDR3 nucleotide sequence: TGTGCCAGCAGTTTGAACGGGGATCAGCCCCAGCATTTT. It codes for CASSLNGDQPQHF.

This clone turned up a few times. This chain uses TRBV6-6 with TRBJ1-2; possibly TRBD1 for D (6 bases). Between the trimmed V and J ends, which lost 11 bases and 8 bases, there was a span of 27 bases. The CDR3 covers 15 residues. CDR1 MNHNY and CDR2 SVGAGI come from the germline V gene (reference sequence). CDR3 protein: CAGSTYFRGSGGYTF. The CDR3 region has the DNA TGTGCCGGCTCAACTTACTTCAGGGGTTCAGGCGGCTACACCTTC.

The chain's CDR3 is CASSSTPFATNEKLFF. As DNA, the CDR3 is TGTGCCAGCAGTTCGACTCCTTTTGCAACTAATGAAAAACTGTTTTTT. This chain links TRBV6-5 with TRBJ1-4; D is uncertain. Trimming removed 4 bases at V and 0 bases at J, with 12 bases between. Germline CDR1 and CDR2: MNHEY and SVGAGI. This CDR3 has 16 residues.

CDR3 protein: CASSQEAGLTDTQYF. The CDR3 DNA reads as TGTGCCAGCAGCCAAGAGGCGGGGTTGACAGATACGCAGTATTTT. The rearrangement joins TRBV4-2 to TRBJ2-3; TRBD2 is a possible D gene (6 bases). CDR3 length equals 15 residues. V lost 0 bases and J 3 bases, leaving 10 bases between the germline ends. Germline assignment: CDR1 LGHNA and CDR2 YNFKEQ.

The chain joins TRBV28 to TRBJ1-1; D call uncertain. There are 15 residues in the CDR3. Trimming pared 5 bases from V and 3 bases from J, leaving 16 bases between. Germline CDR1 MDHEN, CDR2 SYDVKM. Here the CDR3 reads CASSTPKGGHTEAFF. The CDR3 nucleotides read TGTGCCAGCAGTACCCCCAAGGGCGGGCACACTGAAGCTTTCTTT.

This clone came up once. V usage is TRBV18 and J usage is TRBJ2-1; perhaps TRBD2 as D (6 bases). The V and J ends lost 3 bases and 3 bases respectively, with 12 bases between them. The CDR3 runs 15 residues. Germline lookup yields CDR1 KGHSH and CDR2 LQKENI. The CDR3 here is CASSPRDFGYNEQFF. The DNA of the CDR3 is TGTGCCAGCTCACCCCGGGACTTTGGCTACAATGAGCAGTTCTTC.

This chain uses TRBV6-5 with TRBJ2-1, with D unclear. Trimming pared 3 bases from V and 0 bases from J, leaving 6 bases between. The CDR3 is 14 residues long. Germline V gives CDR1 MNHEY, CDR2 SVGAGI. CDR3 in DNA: TGTGCCAGCAGTTATCTGAGCTCCTACAATGAGCAGTTCTTC. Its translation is CASSYLSSYNEQFF.

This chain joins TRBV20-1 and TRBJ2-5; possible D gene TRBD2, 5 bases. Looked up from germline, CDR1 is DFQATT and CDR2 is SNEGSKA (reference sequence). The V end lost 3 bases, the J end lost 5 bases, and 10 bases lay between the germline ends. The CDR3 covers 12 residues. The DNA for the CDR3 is TGCAGTGCTAGTCTGGGCGGGGAGACCCAGTACTTC. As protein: CSASLGGETQYF.

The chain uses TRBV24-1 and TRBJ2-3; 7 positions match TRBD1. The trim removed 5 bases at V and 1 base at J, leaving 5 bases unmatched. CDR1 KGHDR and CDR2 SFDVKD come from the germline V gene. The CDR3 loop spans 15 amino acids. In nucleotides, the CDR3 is TGTGCCACCAGTGTTGGAACAGGGGGCACAGATACGCAGTATTTT. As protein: CATSVGTGGTDTQYF.

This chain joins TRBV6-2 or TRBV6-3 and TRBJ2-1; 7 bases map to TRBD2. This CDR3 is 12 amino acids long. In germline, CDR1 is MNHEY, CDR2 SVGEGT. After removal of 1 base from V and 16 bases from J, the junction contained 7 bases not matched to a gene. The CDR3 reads CASSYFGGSFFF. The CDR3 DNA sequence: TGTGCCAGCAGTTACTTTGGCGGGAGTTTTTTCTTC.

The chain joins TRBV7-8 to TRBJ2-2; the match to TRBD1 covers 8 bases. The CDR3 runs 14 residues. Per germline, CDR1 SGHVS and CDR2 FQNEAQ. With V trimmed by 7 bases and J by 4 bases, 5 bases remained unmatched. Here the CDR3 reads CASKSTGGTGELFF. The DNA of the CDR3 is TGTGCCAGCAAGTCAACAGGGGGCACCGGGGAGCTGTTTTTT.

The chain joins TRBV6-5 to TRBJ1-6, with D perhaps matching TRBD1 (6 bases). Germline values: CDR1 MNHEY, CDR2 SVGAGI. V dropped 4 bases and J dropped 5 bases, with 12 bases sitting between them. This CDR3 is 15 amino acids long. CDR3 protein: CASSSQGMDNSPLHF. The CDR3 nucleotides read TGTGCCAGCAGTTCACAGGGTATGGATAATTCACCCCTCCACTTT.

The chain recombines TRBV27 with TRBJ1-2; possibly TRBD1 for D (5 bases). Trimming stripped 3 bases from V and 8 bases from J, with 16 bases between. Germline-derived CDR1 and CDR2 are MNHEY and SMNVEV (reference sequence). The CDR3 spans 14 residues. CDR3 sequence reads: CASSLSQGSLGYTF. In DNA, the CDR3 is TGTGCCAGCAGTTTGAGTCAGGGCTCCCTGGGCTACACCTTC.

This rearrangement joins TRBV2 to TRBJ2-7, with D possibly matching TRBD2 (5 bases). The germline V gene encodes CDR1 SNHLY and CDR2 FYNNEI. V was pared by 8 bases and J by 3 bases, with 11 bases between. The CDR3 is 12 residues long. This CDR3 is CASRVRDYEQYF. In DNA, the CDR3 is TGTGCCAGCCGCGTCCGGGACTACGAGCAGTACTTC. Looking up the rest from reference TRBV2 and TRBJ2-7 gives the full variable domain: EPEVTQTPSHQVTQMGQEVILRCVPISNHLYFYWYRQILGQKVEFLVSFYNNEISEKSEIFDDQFSVERPDGSNFTLKIRSTKLEDSAMYFCASRVRDYEQYFGPGTRLTVT.

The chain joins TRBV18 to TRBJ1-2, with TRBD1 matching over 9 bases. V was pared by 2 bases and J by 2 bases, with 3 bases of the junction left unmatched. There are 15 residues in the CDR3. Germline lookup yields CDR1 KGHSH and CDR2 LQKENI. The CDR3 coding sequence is TGTGCCAGCTCACCAACCGGGACAGGGAACTATGGCTACACCTTC. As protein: CASSPTGTGNYGYTF.

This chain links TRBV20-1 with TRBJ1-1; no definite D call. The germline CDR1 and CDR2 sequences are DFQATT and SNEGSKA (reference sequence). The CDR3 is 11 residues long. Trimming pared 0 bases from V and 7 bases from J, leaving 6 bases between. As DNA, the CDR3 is TGCAGTGCTAGAGATCGGTTTGAAGCTTTCTTT. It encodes CSARDRFEAFF.

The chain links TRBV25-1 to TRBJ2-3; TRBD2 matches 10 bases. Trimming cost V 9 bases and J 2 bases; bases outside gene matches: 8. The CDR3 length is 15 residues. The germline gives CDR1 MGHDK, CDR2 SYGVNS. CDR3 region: CASAPLAGVTDTQYF. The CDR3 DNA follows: TGTGCCAGTGCCCCCCTAGCGGGAGTCACAGATACGCAGTATTTT.

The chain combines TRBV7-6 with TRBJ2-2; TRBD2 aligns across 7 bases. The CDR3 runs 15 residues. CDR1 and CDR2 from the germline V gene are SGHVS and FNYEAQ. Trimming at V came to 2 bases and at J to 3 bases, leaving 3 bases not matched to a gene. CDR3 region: CASSLLRGDTGELFF. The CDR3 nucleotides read TGTGCCAGCAGCTTACTCCGGGGGGACACCGGGGAGCTGTTTTTT.

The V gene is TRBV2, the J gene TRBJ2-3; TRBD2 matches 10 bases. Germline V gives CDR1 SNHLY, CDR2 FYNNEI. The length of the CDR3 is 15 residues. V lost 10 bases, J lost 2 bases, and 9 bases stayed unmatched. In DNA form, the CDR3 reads TGTGCCAACGGGAGACTAGCGGGTTTCACAGATACGCAGTATTTT. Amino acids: CANGRLAGFTDTQYF.

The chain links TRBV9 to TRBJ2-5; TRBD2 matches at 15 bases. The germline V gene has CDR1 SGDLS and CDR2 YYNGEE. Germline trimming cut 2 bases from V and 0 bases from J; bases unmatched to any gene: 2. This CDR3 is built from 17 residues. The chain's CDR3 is CASSVGLAGGNQETQYF. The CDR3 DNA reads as TGTGCCAGCAGCGTGGGACTAGCGGGAGGAAACCAAGAGACCCAGTACTTC.